This T cell receptor beta chain was sequenced during a study of blood T cell repertoires in COVID-19. Study information: The samples span acute and convalescent COVID-19 from the United States, Italy and Spain.

Trimming removed 3 bases from V and 4 bases from J; junction bases left unmatched: 3. The CDR3 extends over 15 amino acids. Germline CDR1 is LGHDT and CDR2 is YNNKEL (reference sequence). The table came from immunoSEQ multiplex PCR; TCRdb's copy has only in-frame clones and leaves some out. The table has some 270,000 clones, roughly 85% seen once; the top ten hold 8.5% to 9.5%. This chain uses TRBV3-1 (or the pseudogene TRBV3-2) with TRBJ2-7; 13 bases align to TRBD2. This receptor was obtained from a woman aged 50 to 60 with acute COVID-19. Specimen: PBMCs or T cells enriched from blood (not recorded which). CDR3 amino acids: CASSQTSGGPYEQYF. CDR3 nucleotide sequence: TGTGCCAGCAGCCAGACTAGCGGGGGGCCTTACGAGCAGTACTTC.